This T cell receptor beta chain was recorded in a study of cytomegalovirus exposure and HLA in healthy donors. Study-level background: Some 85 million unique TCRs from HLA-typed donors were held in an early data release.

Comment on this clone: Antigen unknown.

This CDR3 region has 12 residues. Germline CDR1 is SEHNR and CDR2 is FQNEAQ (reference sequence). Trimming cost V 4 bases and J 4 bases; bases outside gene matches: 1. Findings of the study overall: HLA alleles were associated with 18,000 or so TCR beta sequences in a later analysis at 0.05 false discovery rate.

Primers included in the PCR were 60 Vbeta and 13 Jbeta primers. Assay used: immunoSEQ multiplex PCR; TCRdb lists only in-frame clones, some missing. The sample table sets out 200,000 to 250,000 clones. The rearrangement links TRBV7-9 to TRBJ2-7; TRBD2 matches at 7 bases. The TCR was taken from a woman in her thirties in good health and CMV-seropositive. Material for sequencing was PBMCs. CDR3 bases: TGTGCCAGCAGCTGGCGGGAGTACGAGCAGTACTTC. The encoded protein is CASSWREYEQYF.